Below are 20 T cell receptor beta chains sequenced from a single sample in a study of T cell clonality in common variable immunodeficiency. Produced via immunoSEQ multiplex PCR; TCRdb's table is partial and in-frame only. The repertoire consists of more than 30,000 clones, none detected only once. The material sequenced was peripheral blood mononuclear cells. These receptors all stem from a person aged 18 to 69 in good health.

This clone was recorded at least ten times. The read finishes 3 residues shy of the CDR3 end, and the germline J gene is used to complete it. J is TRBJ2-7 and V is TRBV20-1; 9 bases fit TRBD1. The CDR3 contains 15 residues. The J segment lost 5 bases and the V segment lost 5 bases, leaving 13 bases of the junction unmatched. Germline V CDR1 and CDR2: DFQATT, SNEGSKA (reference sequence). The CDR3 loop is CSACDGQGLGDEQYF. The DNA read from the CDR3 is TGCAGTGCTTGTGACGGACAGGGGTTGGGCGACGAG.

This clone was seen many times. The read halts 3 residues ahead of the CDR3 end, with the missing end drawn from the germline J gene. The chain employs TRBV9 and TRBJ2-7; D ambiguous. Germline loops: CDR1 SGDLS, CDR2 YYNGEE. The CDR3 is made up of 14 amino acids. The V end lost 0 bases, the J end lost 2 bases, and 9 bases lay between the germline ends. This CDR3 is CASSVDLGPYEQYF. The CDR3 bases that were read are TGTGCCAGCAGCGTAGATCTAGGTCCCTACGAG.

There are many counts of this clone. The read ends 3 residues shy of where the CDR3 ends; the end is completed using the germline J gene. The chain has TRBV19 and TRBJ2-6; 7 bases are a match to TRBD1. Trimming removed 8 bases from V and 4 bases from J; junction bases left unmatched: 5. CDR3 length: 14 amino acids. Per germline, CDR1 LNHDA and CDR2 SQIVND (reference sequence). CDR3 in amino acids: CASDRGPGANVLTF. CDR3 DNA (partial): TGTGCCAGTGATAGGGGGCCAGGGGCCAACGTC.

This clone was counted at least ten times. This CDR3 reads CATSSELGGHEQYF. The part of the CDR3 DNA that was read is TGTGCCACCAGCAGTGAATTAGGGGGACACGAG. The chain is built from TRBV15 and TRBJ2-7, with D possibly TRBD1 on 6 matching bases. The read ends 3 residues before the CDR3 terminus; that terminus is restored from the germline J gene. V dropped 3 bases and J dropped 5 bases, with 14 bases sitting between them. There are 14 residues in the CDR3. CDR1 is LNHNV and CDR2 is YYDKDF in the germline V gene (reference sequence).

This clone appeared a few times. The sequenced part of the CDR3 DNA is TGTGCCAGCGGAGGACACTTCACAGATACC. Translating it yields CASGGHFTDT. The whole CDR3 reads CASGGHFTDTYTF. This chain uses TRBV2 with TRBJ1-2, with D possibly TRBD1 on 5 matching bases. The read terminates 3 residues ahead of where the CDR3 ends, so the germline J gene completes it. The CDR3 has 13 amino acids. From germline, CDR1 is SNHLY and CDR2 FYNNEI.

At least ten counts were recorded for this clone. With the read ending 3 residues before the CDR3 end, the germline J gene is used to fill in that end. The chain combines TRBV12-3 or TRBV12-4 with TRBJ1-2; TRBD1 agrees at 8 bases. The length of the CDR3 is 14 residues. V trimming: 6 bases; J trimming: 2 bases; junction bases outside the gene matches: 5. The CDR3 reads CASRPTGGNYGYTF. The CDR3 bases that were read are TGTGCCAGCAGACCTACAGGGGGAAACTATGGC.

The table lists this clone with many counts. CDR3 bases read: TGTGCCTGGAGTGGCAGCGGGGAGACC. This encodes CAWSGSGET. The whole CDR3 reads CAWSGSGETQYF. This chain links TRBV30 with TRBJ2-5; tentatively, D is TRBD2 (6 bases). The read halts 3 residues ahead of the CDR3 end, with the missing end drawn from the germline J gene. The germline V and J ends were trimmed by 1 base and 5 bases, with 8 bases remaining between them. Germline loops: CDR1 GTSNPN, CDR2 SVGIG (reference sequence). The CDR3 spans 12 residues.

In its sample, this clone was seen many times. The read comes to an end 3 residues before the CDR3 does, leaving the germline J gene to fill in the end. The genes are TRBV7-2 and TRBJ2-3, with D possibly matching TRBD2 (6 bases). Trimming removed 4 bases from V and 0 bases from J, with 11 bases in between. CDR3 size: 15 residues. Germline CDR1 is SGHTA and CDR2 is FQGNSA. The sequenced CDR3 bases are TGTGCCAGCAGCTACGGGGGTCCTAGCACAGATACG. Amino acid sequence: CASSYGGPSTDT. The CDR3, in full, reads CASSYGGPSTDTQYF.

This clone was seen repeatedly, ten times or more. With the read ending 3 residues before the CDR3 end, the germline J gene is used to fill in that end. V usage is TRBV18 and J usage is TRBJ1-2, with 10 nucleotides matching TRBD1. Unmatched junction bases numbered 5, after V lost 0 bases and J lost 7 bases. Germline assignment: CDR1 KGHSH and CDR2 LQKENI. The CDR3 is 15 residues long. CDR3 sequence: CASSPPGQGSSGYTF. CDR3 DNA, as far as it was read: TGTGCCAGCTCACCACCGGGACAGGGGTCTAGTGGC.

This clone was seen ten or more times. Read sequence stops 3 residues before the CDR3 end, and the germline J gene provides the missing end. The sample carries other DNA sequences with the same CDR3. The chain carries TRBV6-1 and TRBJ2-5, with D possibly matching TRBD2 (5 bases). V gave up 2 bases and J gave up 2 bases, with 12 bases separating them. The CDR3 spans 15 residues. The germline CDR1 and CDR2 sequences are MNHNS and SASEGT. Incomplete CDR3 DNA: TGTGCCAGCAGTGAATCAGGCGGGCGACAAGAGACC. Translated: CASSESGGRQET. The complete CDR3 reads CASSESGGRQETQYF.

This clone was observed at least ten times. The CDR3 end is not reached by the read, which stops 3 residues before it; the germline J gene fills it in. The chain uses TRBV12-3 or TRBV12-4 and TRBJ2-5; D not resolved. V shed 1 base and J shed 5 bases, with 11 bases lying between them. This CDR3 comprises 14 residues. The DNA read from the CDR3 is TGTGCCAGCAGTTTAGGTCCTTCCAGGGAGACC. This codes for CASSLGPSRET. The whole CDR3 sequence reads CASSLGPSRETQYF.

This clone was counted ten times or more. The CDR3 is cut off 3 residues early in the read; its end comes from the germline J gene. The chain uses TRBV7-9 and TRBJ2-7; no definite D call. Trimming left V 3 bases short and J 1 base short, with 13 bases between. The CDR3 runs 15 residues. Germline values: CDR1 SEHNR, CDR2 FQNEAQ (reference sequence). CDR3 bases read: TGTGCCAGCAGCTTGGTACAGACCCAATCCTACGAG. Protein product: CASSLVQTQSYE. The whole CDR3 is CASSLVQTQSYEQYF.

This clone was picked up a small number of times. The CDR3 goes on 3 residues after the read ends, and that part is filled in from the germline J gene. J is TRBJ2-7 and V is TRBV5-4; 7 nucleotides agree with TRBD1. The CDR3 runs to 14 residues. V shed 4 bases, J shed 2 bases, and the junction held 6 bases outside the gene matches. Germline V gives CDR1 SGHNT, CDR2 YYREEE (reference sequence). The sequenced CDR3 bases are TGTGCCAGCAGCCCAAGGGACAGCCCCTACGAG. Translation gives CASSPRDSPYE. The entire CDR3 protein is CASSPRDSPYEQYF.

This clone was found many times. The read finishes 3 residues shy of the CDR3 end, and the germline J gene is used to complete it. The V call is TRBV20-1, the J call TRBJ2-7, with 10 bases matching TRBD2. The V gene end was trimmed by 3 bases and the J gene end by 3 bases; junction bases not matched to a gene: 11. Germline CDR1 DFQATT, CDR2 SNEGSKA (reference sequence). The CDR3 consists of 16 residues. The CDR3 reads CSARRRGASGSYEQYF. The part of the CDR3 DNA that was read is TGCAGTGCTAGGAGAAGAGGGGCTAGCGGGAGCTACGAG.

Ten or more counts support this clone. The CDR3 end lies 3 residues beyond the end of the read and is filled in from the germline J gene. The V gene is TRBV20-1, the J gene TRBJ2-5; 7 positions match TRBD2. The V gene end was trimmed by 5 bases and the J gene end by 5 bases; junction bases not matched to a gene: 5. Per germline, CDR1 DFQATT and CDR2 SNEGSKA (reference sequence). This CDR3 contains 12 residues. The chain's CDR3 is CSARTSSETQYF. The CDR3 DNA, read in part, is TGCAGTGCTCGGACTAGTTCGGAGACC.

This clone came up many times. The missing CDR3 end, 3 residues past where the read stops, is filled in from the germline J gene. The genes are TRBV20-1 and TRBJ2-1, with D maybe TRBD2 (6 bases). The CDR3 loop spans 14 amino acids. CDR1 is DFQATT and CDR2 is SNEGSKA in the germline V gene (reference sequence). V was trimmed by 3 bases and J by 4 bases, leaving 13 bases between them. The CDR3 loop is CSARSSGGYNEQFF. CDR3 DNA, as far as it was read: TGCAGTGCTAGGAGTAGCGGAGGATACAATGAG.

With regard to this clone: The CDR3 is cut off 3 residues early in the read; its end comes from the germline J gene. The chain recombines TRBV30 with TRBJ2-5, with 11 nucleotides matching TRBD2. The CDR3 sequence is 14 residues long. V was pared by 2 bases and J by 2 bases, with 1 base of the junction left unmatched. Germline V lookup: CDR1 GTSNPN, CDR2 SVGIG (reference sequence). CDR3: CAWSRLAGQETQYF. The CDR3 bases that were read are TGTGCCTGGAGTCGACTAGCGGGGCAAGAGACC.

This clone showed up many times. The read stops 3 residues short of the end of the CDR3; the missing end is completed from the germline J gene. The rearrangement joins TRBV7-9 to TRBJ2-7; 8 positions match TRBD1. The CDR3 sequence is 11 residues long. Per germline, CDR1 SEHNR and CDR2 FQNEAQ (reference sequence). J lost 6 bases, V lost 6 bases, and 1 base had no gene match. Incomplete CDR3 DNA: TGTGCCAGCAGGACAGGGGCCGAG. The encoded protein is CASRTGAE. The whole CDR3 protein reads CASRTGAEQYF.

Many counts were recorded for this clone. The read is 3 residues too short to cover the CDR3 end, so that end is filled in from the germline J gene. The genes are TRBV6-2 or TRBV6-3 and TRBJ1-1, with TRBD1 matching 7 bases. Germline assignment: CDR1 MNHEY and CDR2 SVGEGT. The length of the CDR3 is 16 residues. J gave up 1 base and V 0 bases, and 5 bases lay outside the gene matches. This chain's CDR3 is CASSYSGGQWNTEAFF. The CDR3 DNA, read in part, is TGTGCCAGCAGTTACTCGGGGGGACAGTGGAACACTGAA.

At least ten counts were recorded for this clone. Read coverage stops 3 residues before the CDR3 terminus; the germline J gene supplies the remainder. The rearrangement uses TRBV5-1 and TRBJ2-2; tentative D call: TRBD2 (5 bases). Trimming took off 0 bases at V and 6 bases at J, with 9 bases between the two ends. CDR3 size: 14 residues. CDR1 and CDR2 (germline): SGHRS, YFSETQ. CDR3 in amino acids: CASSLVQRAGELFF. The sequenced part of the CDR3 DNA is TGCGCCAGCAGCTTGGTTCAGAGGGCCGGGGAG.